This record covers a single T cell receptor beta chain. This sample is drawn from a study of cytomegalovirus exposure and HLA in healthy donors. Study overall: Among fewer than 500 genotyped donors, 80% to 90% fell in the Caucasian-associated ancestry cluster.

Primers for the PCR totalled 60 Vbeta and 13 Jbeta. Sequencing was performed with immunoSEQ multiplex PCR; in TCRdb, only in-frame clones are kept and a portion is missing. Here the sample spans about 160,000 clones, roughly 80% being singletons. This clonotype was sampled from a male donor in good health and CMV-seropositive. Specimen: PBMCs.

CDR3 sequence (DNA): TGTGCCAGCAGTGTACTAGAATGGTACCAAGAGACCCAGTACTTC. It encodes CASSVLEWYQETQYF. This chain joins TRBV2 and TRBJ2-5; tentative D call: TRBD2 (5 bases). Looked up from germline, CDR1 is SNHLY and CDR2 is FYNNEI. Trimming removed 4 bases at V and 0 bases at J, with 12 bases between. CDR3 length equals 15 residues. Supplemented by reference TRBV2 and TRBJ2-5, the full variable domain reads EPEVTQTPSHQVTQMGQEVILRCVPISNHLYFYWYRQILGQKVEFLVSFYNNEISEKSEIFDDQFSVERPDGSNFTLKIRSTKLEDSAMYFCASSVLEWYQETQYFGPGTRLLVL.